This T cell receptor (beta chain) was obtained from a study of T cell responses to AZD1222 COVID-19 vaccine. Overall study results and limits: Spike was spanned by vaccine-associated CD4 TCRs, which were dominant at 160-218 and 743-854. Two AZD1222 administrations were followed by greater Spike-specific TCR breadth and depth.

The study pooled second doses at about 4 or about 12 weeks. Points on this clone: Its specificity is not known.

Profiling relied on immunoSEQ multiplex PCR, and the TCRdb table lists in-frame clones only, not all of them. Of about 34,000 clones in the sample, about 84% were seen once. V lost 2 bases to trimming and J lost 2 bases, with 10 bases between them. This CDR3 region has 14 residues. The germline gives CDR1 SGHAT, CDR2 FQNNGV. The sequence was obtained from an adult who received the AZD1222 COVID-19 vaccine. V is TRBV11-2 and J is TRBJ2-7; possible D gene TRBD1, 5 bases. The material sequenced was peripheral blood, taken 28 days after the second AZD1222 dose. The CDR3 DNA follows: TGTGCCAGCAGCTTATCAGGGCTCACCTACGAGCAGTACTTC. This encodes CASSLSGLTYEQYF.